These T cell receptor beta chains were read from a single sample in a study of graft-versus-host responses after intestinal transplantation. Measured with immunoSEQ multiplex PCR; TCRdb has only the in-frame clones, and not every one. The sample records approximately 99,000 clones, roughly nine tenths being singletons. Antigens of these TCRs are unknown. The sequencing here drew on unstimulated CD4+ T cells sorted from spleen or lymph node cells, taken before transplant. The receptors come from a human donor who was the organ donor for an intestinal transplant. Both conserved end residues are part of each CDR3. The D gene is left open where the match is weak. Expanded clones are given a class, and other clones once, few, many or no size at all.

v_call,cdr3_length,j_call,clone_size,d_call,cdr3_nt,cdr3_aa
TRBV4-2,15,TRBJ2-7,NA,NA,TGTGCCAGCAGCCTATCCGGGACTGACACCTACGAGCAGTACTTC,CASSLSGTDTYEQYF
TRBV4-3,15,TRBJ2-7,once,NA,TGCGCCAGCAGCCAAGATGCAGTCCCCTTCTACGAGCAGTACTTC,CASSQDAVPFYEQYF
TRBV4-3,14,TRBJ2-4,NA,TRBD1,TGCGCCAGCAGCCAAGCAGGGGGCGTGAACATTCAGTACTTC,CASSQAGGVNIQYF
TRBV20-1,11,TRBJ1-5,NA,NA,TGCAGTGCACAAGGCAATCAGCCCCAGCATTTT,CSAQGNQPQHF
TRBV7-2,14,TRBJ2-7,NA,TRBD2,TGTGCCAGCAGCGCGGGACTAGCGTCCTACGAGCAGTACTTC,CASSAGLASYEQYF
TRBV19,14,TRBJ2-3,NA,TRBD2,TGTGCCAGTAGTCCTTCGGGGGGTGGGGATACGCAGTATTTT,CASSPSGGGDTQYF
TRBV19,14,TRBJ2-1,NA,TRBD1,TGTGCCAGTATCCTATGGGCAGGGGGAGATGAGCAGTTCTTC,CASILWAGGDEQFF
TRBV4-1,15,TRBJ1-5,few,NA,TGCGCCAGCAGCCAAAGAGGACACGACAATCAGCCCCAGCATTTT,CASSQRGHDNQPQHF
TRBV2,13,TRBJ2-4,NA,NA,TGTGCCAGCAGGCGGGTGTGGGGGGACATTCAGTACTTC,CASRRVWGDIQYF
TRBV15,19,TRBJ2-2,NA,TRBD2,TGTGCCACCAGCCCTCTGAGACTAGCGGGGATTGGTGTCACCGGGGAGCTGTTTTTT,CATSPLRLAGIGVTGELFF
TRBV9,15,TRBJ2-3,NA,NA,TGTGCCAGCAGCTCCCGGAGCACCCTCACAGATACGCAGTATTTT,CASSSRSTLTDTQYF
TRBV27,17,TRBJ1-4,NA,TRBD1,TGTGCCAGCAGCCCCTTCCCCACCGGGACAGGGAATGAAAAACTGTTTTTT,CASSPFPTGTGNEKLFF
TRBV9,14,TRBJ2-7,NA,NA,TGTGCCAGCAGCGTGGCTAGCCCCGCCTACGAGCAGTACTTC,CASSVASPAYEQYF
TRBV10-2,14,TRBJ2-1,NA,NA,TGCGCCAGCAATCCGGGGGGCCTGGACAATGAGCAGTTCTTC,CASNPGGLDNEQFF